These 27 T cell receptor beta chains came from one sample sequenced in a study of identical twins. TCRdb fed the 5' RACE reads into MiXCR, producing one record per CDR3 protein. The data contain about 530,000 distinct CDR3 sequences, around 15% of them singletons. The data also belong to a second study, concerning yellow fever vaccine responses in identical twins.

The source material was CD4+ T cells sorted from blood. Source of these receptors: a woman aged 18-29 years in good health.

J is TRBJ2-1 and V is TRBV7-2; 10 bases fit TRBD2. CDR3 size: 16 residues. CDR1 and CDR2 (germline): SGHTA, FQGNSA. The V gene end was trimmed by 0 bases and the J gene end by 6 bases; junction bases not matched to a gene: 5. CDR3 amino acids: CASSLAGTSVLNEQFF. CDR3 nucleotides: TGTGCCAGCAGCTTAGCCGGGACTAGCGTTCTCAATGAGCAGTTCTTC.

The chain has TRBV20-1 and TRBJ1-5, with D perhaps matching TRBD1 (5 bases). CDR3 length equals 14 residues. Germline V gives CDR1 DFQATT, CDR2 SNEGSKA (reference sequence). The ends were cut back, 1 base at V and 1 base at J, with 8 bases in the middle. The CDR3 DNA reads TGCAGTGCTAGAGTAGGGGAGAGCAATCAGCCCCAGCATTTT. Translated, it gives CSARVGESNQPQHF.

There are a few counts of this clonotype. The chain couples TRBV5-1 to TRBJ2-5, with 9 bases fitting TRBD2. The germline V gene encodes CDR1 SGHRS and CDR2 YFSETQ. V was pared by 4 bases and J by 4 bases, with 5 bases of the junction left unmatched. This CDR3 is built from 14 residues. The CDR3 is CASSAGTSTETQYF. CDR3 nucleotides: TGCGCCAGCAGCGCCGGGACTAGCACAGAGACCCAGTACTTC.

The V and J genes are TRBV24-1 and TRBJ2-2; the D gene is possibly TRBD1 (5 bases). In germline, CDR1 is KGHDR, CDR2 SFDVKD. The ends were cut back, 1 base at V and 4 bases at J, with 9 bases in the middle. The CDR3 spans 15 residues. CDR3 protein: CATSDFAGSTGELFF. CDR3 nucleotide sequence: TGTGCCACCAGTGATTTCGCAGGGTCCACCGGGGAGCTGTTTTTT.

V is TRBV7-8 and J is TRBJ2-7, with 9 nucleotides matching TRBD2. CDR3 length: 20 residues. Germline lookup yields CDR1 SGHVS and CDR2 FQNEAQ. With V trimmed by 5 bases and J by 4 bases, 24 bases remained unmatched. CDR3 nucleotide sequence: TGTGCCAGCAGCCTCCCCCCGGCCGGAGTAGCGGGAGTAAGGGGATACGAGCAGTACTTC. This translates into CASSLPPAGVAGVRGYEQYF.

This clonotype was detected a few times. The chain combines TRBV28 with TRBJ2-7; D might be TRBD1 or TRBD2, each matching 5 bases. Deletions cut 3 bases from V and 3 bases from J, with 15 bases between. The CDR3 is 15 residues long. Germline CDR1 is MDHEN and CDR2 is SYDVKM. This CDR3 is CASSFRDRYNYEQYV. CDR3 DNA: TGTGCCAGCAGTTTCAGGGACCGGTATAACTACGAGCAGTACGTC.

In its sample, this clonotype was seen a few times. This sequence joins TRBV5-1 and TRBJ2-3, with D tentatively TRBD1 (6 bases). Germline V gene data show CDR1 as SGHRS and CDR2 as YFSETQ. This CDR3 has 16 residues. The V end was cut by 3 bases, the J end by 4 bases, with 18 bases between. CDR3 nucleotides: TGCGCCAGCAGCTGGAATGACAGGTCCGTAGCAGATACGCAGTATTTT. Translating gives CASSWNDRSVADTQYF.

The chain has TRBV28 and TRBJ2-7; D unclear. Deletions cut 4 bases from V and 1 base from J, with 11 bases between. From germline, CDR1 is MDHEN and CDR2 SYDVKM. The CDR3 loop spans 14 amino acids. The CDR3 nucleotides read TGTGCCAGCAGTTCCCCCGCAGGATCCTACGAGCAGTACTTC. Translation gives CASSSPAGSYEQYF.

This clonotype was observed a few times. The chain combines TRBV5-1 with TRBJ2-1; 8 bases match TRBD2. V gave up 3 bases and J gave up 5 bases; unmatched junction bases: 10. CDR3 length: 16 amino acids. Germline V gene sequence: CDR1 SGHRS, CDR2 YFSETQ. The CDR3 DNA is TGCGCCAGCAGCTCTACAGCGGGAGTACTCAACAATGAGCAGTTCTTC. Residues: CASSSTAGVLNNEQFF.

CDR3 coding DNA: TGCGCCAGCAGCTTGTTGCCAAACAATGAGCAGTTCTTC. It encodes CASSLLPNNEQFF. V is TRBV5-1 and J is TRBJ2-1; D is uncertain. V lost 1 base to trimming and J lost 5 bases, with 7 bases between them. The CDR3 loop spans 13 amino acids. Per germline, CDR1 SGHRS and CDR2 YFSETQ.

CDR3 nucleotides: TGTGCCAGCAGCCAAGATAGCGGGGTAAACAATGAGCAGTTCTTC. Translation: CASSQDSGVNNEQFF. The chain uses TRBV3-1 and TRBJ2-1, with TRBD2 matching over 8 bases. Unmatched junction bases numbered 3, after V lost 0 bases and J lost 5 bases. The CDR3 runs 15 residues. Germline V gene lookup returns CDR1 LGHDT and CDR2 YNNKEL (reference sequence).

There are many counts of this clonotype. This chain links TRBV20-1 with TRBJ1-2; D ambiguous. This CDR3 is 13 amino acids long. Trimming left V 0 bases short and J 2 bases short, with 7 bases between. Germline V lookup: CDR1 DFQATT, CDR2 SNEGSKA (reference sequence). Here the CDR3 DNA reads TGCAGTGCTAGAGAAGATAGAAACTATGGCTACACCTTC. Translation: CSAREDRNYGYTF.

The chain is built from TRBV5-1 and TRBJ2-7; unclear D gene. This CDR3 spans 12 amino acids. CDR1 is SGHRS, CDR2 YFSETQ, per germline. V lost 6 bases and J lost 7, with 14 bases in between. For the CDR3, the DNA is TGCGCCAGCAATAGGTCATTGGGAGAGCAGTACGTC. Amino acids: CASNRSLGEQYV.

This clonotype turned up a few times. The chain uses TRBV5-6 and TRBJ2-5; D is perhaps TRBD2 (5 bases). In germline, CDR1 is SGHDT, CDR2 YYEEEE. This CDR3 has 13 residues. V was trimmed by 4 bases and J by 4 bases, leaving 11 bases between them. CDR3 in DNA: TGTGCCAGCAGCGGAATTGCGGGAGAGACCCAGTACTTC. As protein: CASSGIAGETQYF.

The chain links TRBV5-1 to TRBJ1-2; D is possibly TRBD1 (5 bases). Deletions cut 3 bases from V and 5 bases from J, with 17 bases between. CDR3 length: 15 residues. The germline V gene has CDR1 SGHRS and CDR2 YFSETQ. The CDR3 DNA reads TGCGCCAGCAGCTGGGACCCGGGGGTTAGTTATGGCTACACCTTC. Translation gives CASSWDPGVSYGYTF.

V is TRBV29-1 and J is TRBJ2-5; D is unclear. The V gene lost 7 bases and the J gene lost 5 bases, with 17 bases spanning the gap. The CDR3 spans 13 residues. Per the germline V gene, CDR1 is SQVTM and CDR2 is ANQGSEA. DNA of the CDR3: TGCAGCGGTGACTCCAAGGGATCGGAGACCCAGTACTTC. Residues: CSGDSKGSETQYF.

The chain links TRBV11-2 to TRBJ1-1; D ambiguous. Per the germline V gene, CDR1 is SGHAT and CDR2 is FQNNGV. V was clipped by 5 bases and J by 0 bases, with 10 bases between them. CDR3 size: 14 residues. CDR3 loop: CASSERNLNTEAFF. CDR3 DNA: TGTGCCAGCAGCGAACGAAACCTGAACACTGAAGCTTTCTTT.

This clonotype has a count of ten or more. The chain couples TRBV7-9 to TRBJ2-5; D remains unclear. Trimming pared 1 base from V and 1 base from J, leaving 7 bases between. The CDR3 contains 14 residues. CDR1 and CDR2 (germline): SEHNR, FQNEAQ (reference sequence). The CDR3 nucleotides are TGTGCCAGCAGCTTAGGAGAGCTCCAAGAGACCCAGTACTTC. The encoded protein is CASSLGELQETQYF.

CDR3 sequence: CASNAGTTNTGELFF. DNA of the CDR3: TGTGCCAGCAATGCGGGGACTACGAACACCGGGGAGCTGTTTTTT. The chain links TRBV2 to TRBJ2-2, with 7 bases lining up with TRBD2. CDR1 SNHLY and CDR2 FYNNEI come from the germline V gene. The J segment lost 0 bases and the V segment lost 7 bases, leaving 5 bases of the junction unmatched. CDR3 size: 15 residues.

The rearrangement links TRBV5-1 to TRBJ1-5, with D possibly matching TRBD1 (6 bases). In germline, CDR1 is SGHRS, CDR2 YFSETQ. The CDR3 sequence is 15 residues long. Trimming shortened V by 3 bases and J by 4 bases, and 14 bases separated the two germline ends. CDR3 bases: TGCGCCAGCAGCTGGGGTGGGGGGCAAAATCAGCCCCAGCATTTT. Protein: CASSWGGGQNQPQHF.

V usage is TRBV7-9 and J usage is TRBJ1-2; D gene uncertain. Trimming stripped 3 bases from V and 6 bases from J, with 8 bases between. Germline V gives CDR1 SEHNR, CDR2 FQNEAQ (reference sequence). This CDR3 region has 12 residues. CDR3 sequence (DNA): TGTGCCAGCAGCTTTCACGAAGATGGCTACACCTTC. This codes for CASSFHEDGYTF.

This clonotype has only a few counts. The rearrangement joins TRBV6-1 to TRBJ2-7; weak D call: TRBD1 (5 bases). The length of the CDR3 is 14 residues. Looked up from germline, CDR1 is MNHNS and CDR2 is SASEGT. With 3 bases removed from V and 1 base from J, the gap between germline ends came to 10 bases. CDR3 in amino acids: CASSDQGSSYEQYF. The CDR3 coding sequence is TGTGCCAGCAGTGACCAGGGTAGTTCCTACGAGCAGTACTTC.

This rearrangement joins TRBV7-8 to TRBJ2-7; maybe TRBD1 (5 bases). The germline V gene has CDR1 SGHVS and CDR2 FQNEAQ. The CDR3 consists of 15 residues. Trimming left V 5 bases short and J 3 bases short, with 17 bases between. The CDR3 is CASSKKLTVGYEQYF. CDR3 DNA: TGTGCCAGCAGCAAAAAATTGACAGTGGGCTACGAGCAGTACTTC.

This clonotype was detected ten times or more. The chain joins TRBV29-1 to TRBJ2-4; possibly TRBD2 for D (5 bases). The CDR3 totals 13 residues. V dropped 7 bases and J dropped 0 bases, with 10 bases sitting between them. Germline lookup yields CDR1 SQVTM and CDR2 ANQGSEA. The CDR3 DNA is TGCAGCGGGCGAAGCGGAGCCAAAAACATTCAGTACTTC. Translated: CSGRSGAKNIQYF.

The chain employs TRBV6-5 and TRBJ2-7, with a tentative D call TRBD1 (7 bases). The CDR3 covers 14 residues. The germline V and J ends were trimmed by 4 bases and 6 bases, with 16 bases remaining between them. Germline CDR1 reads MNHEY; CDR2 reads SVGAGI. The CDR3 sequence: CASSSRGTAFEQYF. CDR3 sequence (DNA): TGTGCCAGCAGTTCCCGGGGGACAGCCTTCGAGCAGTACTTC.

CDR3 nucleotides: TGTGCCAGCAGTAGGGGGAGCGGGAGGGCCTCCTACAATGAGCAGTTCTTC. Translated: CASSRGSGRASYNEQFF. The chain uses TRBV3-1 and TRBJ2-1; 10 nucleotides match TRBD2. The CDR3 runs 17 residues. The germline gives CDR1 LGHDT, CDR2 YNNKEL (reference sequence). Trimming took 6 bases from V and 0 from J; bases not matched to a gene: 8.

The CDR3 here is CASSLVGAGRNLIETQYF. DNA for the CDR3: TGTGCCAGCAGCCTGGTTGGAGCGGGACGAAATTTAATTGAGACCCAGTACTTC. V is TRBV7-8 and J is TRBJ2-5; 7 positions match TRBD2. This CDR3 region has 18 residues. The V and J ends lost 5 bases and 5 bases, in that order; junction bases with no gene match: 20. Germline CDR1 reads SGHVS; CDR2 reads FQNEAQ.